The 25 T cell receptor beta chains presented below share a single source sample, sequenced in a study of OX40 agonist ivuxolimab in advanced cancers. TCRdb's table, derived via immunoSEQ multiplex PCR, lists solely in-frame clones and lacks some. The table lists just under 20,000 clones, roughly four fifths of them singletons. The sample consisted of CD4+ or CD8+ T cells sorted from blood, taken in a trial of the OX40 agonist ivuxolimab. The receptor set was obtained from an adult with an advanced solid tumor such as melanoma, head and neck, liver or kidney cancer.

The chain recombines TRBV28 with TRBJ1-3, with D tentatively TRBD1 (6 bases). In germline, CDR1 is MDHEN, CDR2 SYDVKM. Deletions cut 7 bases from V and 0 bases from J, with 13 bases between. The CDR3 runs 15 residues. The CDR3 spells CASIEGGSSGNTIYF. The CDR3 DNA sequence: TGTGCCAGCATCGAGGGGGGTAGCTCTGGAAACACCATATATTTT.

The genes are TRBV7-2 and TRBJ2-7; D is unresolved. The CDR3 is 15 amino acids. The V gene's germline CDR1 is SGHTA and CDR2 FQGNSA. V shed 2 bases and J shed 2 bases, with 13 bases lying between them. The CDR3 region is CASSLSLDGTYEQYF. CDR3 DNA sequence: TGTGCCAGCAGCTTATCTCTGGACGGAACCTACGAGCAGTACTTC.

The rearrangement joins TRBV29-1 to TRBJ1-2, with TRBD1 matching 8 bases. Germline assignment: CDR1 SQVTM and CDR2 ANQGSEA. The ends lost 2 bases at V and 2 bases at J; junction bases unmatched: 4. CDR3 size: 14 residues. The CDR3 loop reads CSVEQGADNYGYTF. CDR3 bases: TGCAGCGTTGAACAGGGGGCGGACAACTATGGCTACACCTTC. Together with reference TRBV29-1 and TRBJ1-2, the CDR3 gives the full variable domain: SAVISQKPSRDICQRGTSLTIQCQVDSQVTMMFWYRQQPGQSLTLIATANQGSEATYESGFVIDKFPISRPNLTFSTLTVSNMSPEDSSIYLCSVEQGADNYGYTFGSGTRLTVV.

V gene TRBV4-1 combines with J gene TRBJ1-4; no firm D call. This CDR3 spans 13 amino acids. Germline CDR1 MGHRA, CDR2 YSYEKL. Deletions cut 4 bases from V and 3 bases from J, with 6 bases between. CDR3 nucleotides: TGCGCCAGCAGCCTAACTTCTAATGAAAAACTGTTTTTT. This translates into CASSLTSNEKLFF.

This clone has only one observation. The rearrangement links TRBV6-1 to TRBJ2-5; 10 bases line up with TRBD1. With 7 bases clipped from V and 5 bases from J, the junction kept 7 bases outside the gene matches. The CDR3 totals 14 residues. CDR1 and CDR2 from the germline V gene are MNHNS and SASEGT. The CDR3 DNA reads as TGTGCCAGCACCAGACAGGGGGCAGCGGAGACCCAGTACTTC. It specifies CASTRQGAAETQYF.

V gene TRBV10-1 combines with J gene TRBJ2-7; possible D gene TRBD2, 6 bases. Trimming stripped 4 bases from V and 2 bases from J, with 12 bases between. Germline CDR1 reads WNHNN; CDR2 reads SYGVQD (reference sequence). This CDR3 has 14 amino acids. The CDR3 DNA reads TGCGCCAGCAGTGGAGGAGGGAGCCCCTACGAGCAGTACTTC. This encodes CASSGGGSPYEQYF.

V usage is TRBV5-6 and J usage is TRBJ2-1, with TRBD1 as a possible D gene (5 bases). CDR1 and CDR2 from the germline V gene are SGHDT and YYEEEE. Trimming pared 8 bases from V and 0 bases from J, leaving 18 bases between. The CDR3 extends over 16 amino acids. The CDR3 here is CASRPPTGSSYNEQFF. CDR3 sequence (DNA): TGTGCCAGTCGACCCCCTACAGGTAGCTCCTACAATGAGCAGTTCTTC. Using reference TRBV5-6 and TRBJ2-1 for the parts outside the CDR3, the full variable domain is DAGVTQSPTHLIKTRGQQVTLRCSPKSGHDTVSWYQQALGQGPQFIFQYYEEEERQRGNFPDRFSGHQFPNYSSELNVNALLLGDSALYLCASRPPTGSSYNEQFFGPGTRLTVL.

This clone appeared a single time. This chain links TRBV7-9 with TRBJ2-5, with TRBD2 identical over 16 bases. The CDR3 spans 16 residues. Trimming took 5 bases from V and 3 from J; bases not matched to a gene: 3. Germline V gives CDR1 SEHNR, CDR2 FQNEAQ (reference sequence). The CDR3 loop is CASSPGTSGREETQYF. DNA of the CDR3: TGTGCCAGCAGCCCCGGGACTAGCGGGAGGGAAGAGACCCAGTACTTC.

The chain recombines TRBV6-6 with TRBJ1-2; D call uncertain. Trimming took 9 bases from V and 4 from J, leaving 9 bases between them. The length of the CDR3 is 11 residues. Germline V lookup: CDR1 MNHNY, CDR2 SVGAGI (reference sequence). The CDR3 region has the DNA TGTGCCAGTGACCCCGGCTATGGCTACACCTTC. Amino acid sequence: CASDPGYGYTF.

The chain recombines TRBV5-1 with TRBJ2-7; TRBD2 agrees at 11 bases. V shed 4 bases and J 1 base; nucleotides not matched to a gene: 7. Germline CDR1 and CDR2: SGHRS and YFSETQ. The CDR3 totals 16 residues. The CDR3 loop reads CASSPLAGGTSYEQYF. The CDR3 region has the DNA TGCGCCAGCAGCCCCTTAGCGGGGGGGACATCCTACGAGCAGTACTTC.

The chain employs TRBV7-9 and TRBJ1-4; D ambiguous. CDR3 length: 16 residues. Germline V lookup: CDR1 SEHNR, CDR2 FQNEAQ (reference sequence). The V and J ends lost 1 base and 0 bases respectively, with 9 bases between them. The CDR3: CASSLGTLPTNEKLFF. Written as DNA, the CDR3 is TGTGCCAGCAGCTTAGGTACCCTCCCAACTAATGAAAAACTGTTTTTT.

The V and J genes are TRBV28 and TRBJ2-1, with unresolved D. This CDR3 has 16 amino acids. Trimming stripped 4 bases from V and 0 bases from J, with 13 bases between. From germline, CDR1 is MDHEN and CDR2 SYDVKM. The CDR3 region has the DNA TGTGCCAGCAGTTCCCCGGGCGGTAGCTCCTACAATGAGCAGTTCTTC. It specifies CASSSPGGSSYNEQFF.

The chain is built from TRBV7-9 and TRBJ1-1; 9 nucleotides line up with TRBD1. In germline, CDR1 is SEHNR, CDR2 FQNEAQ (reference sequence). There are 19 residues in the CDR3. Losses at the gene ends were 5 bases for V and 0 bases for J; bases not matched to a gene: 16. CDR3: CASSPRWTGERVLNTEAFF. Here the CDR3 DNA reads TGTGCCAGCAGCCCACGCTGGACAGGGGAAAGGGTTTTGAACACTGAAGCTTTCTTT.

The J gene is TRBJ1-2, the V gene TRBV10-3, with D uncertain. The V gene lost 3 bases and the J gene lost 6 bases, with 17 bases spanning the gap. The CDR3 length is 15 residues. The germline CDR1 and CDR2 sequences are ENHRY and SYGVKD. In DNA form, the CDR3 reads TGTGCCATCAGTGATAGGGTGGGGTCAGGAGATGGCTACACCTTC. It translates to CAISDRVGSGDGYTF.

V is TRBV7-9 and J is TRBJ1-4; TRBD1 matches at 7 bases. This CDR3 contains 15 residues. CDR1 is SEHNR and CDR2 is FQNEAQ in the germline V gene (reference sequence). Germline trimming cut 2 bases from V and 7 bases from J; bases unmatched to any gene: 7. CDR3 coding DNA: TGTGCCAGCAGCTTACCGGCAGGGGGAGGTGAAAAACTGTTTTTT. This sequence encodes CASSLPAGGGEKLFF.

A single count supports this clone. V usage is TRBV6-6 and J usage is TRBJ1-4; D is undetermined. The CDR3 is made up of 12 amino acids. In germline, CDR1 is MNHNY, CDR2 SVGAGI (reference sequence). V shed 4 bases and J shed 8 bases, with 8 bases lying between them. The CDR3 DNA is TGTGCCAGCAGTTGGGGTTGGGAAAAACTGTTTTTT. This encodes CASSWGWEKLFF.

This chain links TRBV7-9 with TRBJ1-6; TRBD1 matches 7 bases. V shed 4 bases and J 5 bases; nucleotides not matched to a gene: 5. CDR1 and CDR2 (germline): SEHNR, FQNEAQ (reference sequence). The CDR3 is 15 residues long. This CDR3 is CASSSWDSHNSPLHF. Written as DNA, the CDR3 is TGTGCCAGCAGCTCCTGGGACAGCCATAATTCACCCCTCCACTTT.

J is TRBJ2-5 and V is TRBV2; perhaps TRBD2 as D (6 bases). The V end lost 7 bases, the J end lost 5 bases, and 20 bases lay between the germline ends. Germline V gives CDR1 SNHLY, CDR2 FYNNEI. The CDR3 loop spans 15 amino acids. CDR3 sequence: CASTPWGTGMETQYF. CDR3 DNA sequence: TGTGCCAGCACCCCGTGGGGGACTGGAATGGAGACCCAGTACTTC.

The rearrangement joins TRBV25-1 to TRBJ1-3; no clear D gene. The germline V gene has CDR1 MGHDK and CDR2 SYGVNS. Trimming removed 9 bases from V and 1 base from J, with 13 bases in between. The CDR3 is made up of 14 amino acids. CDR3 residues: CASTDNFSGNTIYF. Written as DNA, the CDR3 is TGTGCCAGTACCGACAACTTTTCTGGAAACACCATATATTTT.

J is TRBJ2-1 and V is TRBV9; D gene unclear. V dropped 0 bases and J dropped 0 bases, with 7 bases sitting between them. The germline V gene encodes CDR1 SGDLS and CDR2 YYNGEE. The length of the CDR3 is 15 residues. For the CDR3, the DNA is TGTGCCAGCAGCGTAGGGGGTGGCTCCTACAATGAGCAGTTCTTC. Its protein is CASSVGGGSYNEQFF.

The V gene is TRBV5-1, the J gene TRBJ2-1; D ambiguous. CDR1 is SGHRS, CDR2 YFSETQ, per germline. V was trimmed by 1 base and J by 5 bases, leaving 4 bases between them. The CDR3 extends over 12 amino acids. This chain's CDR3 is CASSLTHNEQFF. CDR3 in DNA: TGCGCCAGCAGCTTGACACACAATGAGCAGTTCTTC.

The chain couples TRBV25-1 to TRBJ2-7; the D gene could be TRBD1 or TRBD2 (5 bases each). The CDR3 loop spans 15 amino acids. The germline CDR1 and CDR2 sequences are MGHDK and SYGVNS. Between the trimmed V and J ends, which lost 1 base and 3 bases, there was a span of 13 bases. The CDR3 DNA is TGTGCCAGCAGTGAATGGGGACGGGCGAACTACGAGCAGTACTTC. Residues: CASSEWGRANYEQYF.

The chain joins TRBV5-1 to TRBJ2-5; 12 bases agree with TRBD1. Per germline, CDR1 SGHRS and CDR2 YFSETQ. V shed 2 bases and J 5 bases; nucleotides not matched to a gene: 4. The CDR3 extends over 15 amino acids. The CDR3: CASSFGTGGLETQYF. The DNA of the CDR3 is TGCGCCAGCAGCTTCGGGACAGGGGGCTTGGAGACCCAGTACTTC.

The chain links TRBV18 to TRBJ2-3, with D unclear. This CDR3 region has 14 residues. V was pared by 0 bases and J by 6 bases, with 10 bases between. CDR1 and CDR2 (germline): KGHSH, LQKENI. CDR3 residues: CASSPPSRADTQYF. The CDR3 DNA reads TGTGCCAGCTCACCACCGAGTAGGGCCGATACGCAGTATTTT.

The genes are TRBV6-5 and TRBJ1-5; possibly TRBD1 for D (5 bases). The CDR3 totals 14 residues. With 7 bases removed from V and 7 bases from J, the gap between germline ends came to 17 bases. Germline V gives CDR1 MNHEY, CDR2 SVGAGI. CDR3 amino acids: CASIPIEGSQPQHF. CDR3 sequence (DNA): TGTGCCAGCATTCCAATAGAGGGGAGCCAGCCCCAGCATTTT.